These T cell receptor beta chains were read from a single sample in a study of blood T cells in healthy people across ages. One entry per CDR3 protein results from TCRdb running MiXCR on the 5' RACE reads. This table holds about 1.6 million distinct CDR3 sequences, roughly 30% found once. Sequenced input: blood. The receptors here all came from a woman in her twenties or thirties in good health. The CDR3 runs from the conserved cysteine through the conserved F or W. The D gene is left open where the match is weak. A clone size is listed for some rows: how often the clone was seen (once, few, many), or a class if it is expanded.

j_gene: TRBJ2-1
abundance: few
d_gene: TRBD1
v_gene: TRBV20-1
CDR3nt: TGCAGTGCTAGAGATCTACAGGGGACCTACAATGAGCAGTTCTTC
CDR3aa: CSARDLQGTYNEQFF

j_gene: TRBJ1-2
abundance: NA
d_gene: NA
v_gene: TRBV6-5
CDR3nt: TGTGCCAGCAGTTACTCGGCAGGGCGGGACGGCTACACCTTC
CDR3aa: CASSYSAGRDGYTF

j_gene: TRBJ1-3
abundance: NA
d_gene: TRBD1
v_gene: TRBV27
CDR3nt: TGTGCCAGCAGTCCTGACAGGGGCATAGGAAACACCATATATTTT
CDR3aa: CASSPDRGIGNTIYF

j_gene: TRBJ2-5
abundance: NA
d_gene: TRBD2
v_gene: TRBV7-2
CDR3nt: TGTGCCAGCAGGCAGCGGGGGTGGGAGACCCAGTACTTC
CDR3aa: CASRQRGWETQYF

j_gene: TRBJ2-7
abundance: NA
d_gene: TRBD2
v_gene: TRBV20-1
CDR3nt: TGCAGGCCTACCACTAGCGGGAACTACGAGCAGTACTTC
CDR3aa: CRPTTSGNYEQYF

j_gene: TRBJ1-6
abundance: NA
d_gene: NA
v_gene: TRBV9
CDR3nt: TGTGCCAGCAGCTCGGGCCGGGGACCTCAGTCACCCCTCCACTTT
CDR3aa: CASSSGRGPQSPLHF

j_gene: TRBJ2-4
abundance: few
d_gene: TRBD2
v_gene: TRBV9
CDR3nt: TGTGCCAGCAGCGCGAACTCTGCGGGGGAGCACTTAGCCAAAAACATTCAGTACTTC
CDR3aa: CASSANSAGEHLAKNIQYF

j_gene: TRBJ2-7
abundance: NA
d_gene: NA
v_gene: TRBV20-1
CDR3nt: TGCAGTGCTAGACTTCAGGGGGGTAGAGAGATCCAGTACTTC
CDR3aa: CSARLQGGREIQYF

j_gene: TRBJ2-7
abundance: few
d_gene: NA
v_gene: TRBV12-3/TRBV12-4
CDR3nt: TGTGCCAGCAGTCCAGAGGACTCCTACGAGCAGTACTTC
CDR3aa: CASSPEDSYEQYF

j_gene: TRBJ2-4
abundance: few
d_gene: TRBD2
v_gene: TRBV12-3/TRBV12-4
CDR3nt: TGTGCCAGCAGTCCTACCGGGGGGTTATTGGAGCAGTACTTC
CDR3aa: CASSPTGGLLEQYF

j_gene: TRBJ2-7
abundance: NA
d_gene: TRBD1
v_gene: TRBV7-9
CDR3nt: TGTGCCAGCAGCCCTGGACAGGGAGAAGAGCAGTACTTC
CDR3aa: CASSPGQGEEQYF

j_gene: TRBJ1-4
abundance: NA
d_gene: NA
v_gene: TRBV7-9
CDR3nt: TGTGCCAGCAGCCCTCAGGGGAGCGGTGAAAAACTGTTTTTT
CDR3aa: CASSPQGSGEKLFF